This entry concerns a single T cell receptor beta chain. This sample is drawn from a study of blood T cell repertoires in COVID-19. CDR3 length: 11 amino acids. Germline V gene lookup returns CDR1 MNHEY and CDR2 SVGAGI. V lost 6 bases and J 2 bases, leaving 5 bases between the germline ends. The protocol was immunoSEQ multiplex PCR, while the TCRdb copy is restricted to in-frame clones and leaves out a portion. The sample lists approximately 480,000 clones; approximately 86% were seen once. The chain uses TRBV6-5 and TRBJ2-7; D unresolved. This receptor was taken from a woman younger than 35 who had recovered from COVID-19. Material for sequencing was PBMCs or T cells enriched from blood (not recorded which). DNA for the CDR3: TGTGCCAGCAGGTCTACCTACGAGCAGTACTTC. Translated: CASRSTYEQYF.